This TCR beta chain came from a study of identical twins. TCRdb fed the 5' RACE reads into MiXCR, producing one record per CDR3 protein. The data contain hundreds of thousands of distinct CDR3 sequences, 7.1% of them singletons. Ten or more counts support this clonotype. Its antigen is as yet unknown. Study conclusions and caveats: Because invariant MAIT and iNKT cells could be present, zero-insertion analyses could be partly confounded.

CDR1 and CDR2 (germline): SGHRS, YFSETQ. The CDR3 runs to 16 residues. Germline trimming cut 1 base from V and 4 bases from J; bases unmatched to any gene: 7. In addition, the sample was reused for a study of yellow fever vaccine responses in identical twins.

The chain couples TRBV5-1 to TRBJ2-2; 7 positions match TRBD2. This TCR was recovered from a young woman in good health. Sequencing was performed on PBMCs. The CDR3 is CASSLLAAVGTGELFF. CDR3 DNA: TGCGCCAGCAGCTTGCTAGCGGCCGTCGGCACCGGGGAGCTGTTTTTT.